These 5 T cell receptor beta chains were all obtained from the same sample, sequenced in a study of blood T cell repertoires in COVID-19. The repertoire was sequenced with immunoSEQ multiplex PCR; TCRdb's copy has only in-frame clones and lacks some. The sample has over 300,000 clones; roughly 90% are singletons. The sequenced sample consisted of PBMCs or T cells enriched from blood (not recorded which). These receptor sequences come from a woman in her twenties or thirties with acute COVID-19.

This chain joins TRBV2 and TRBJ1-6; 7 bases line up with TRBD1. V was pared by 6 bases and J by 10 bases, with 9 bases of the junction left unmatched. CDR3 size: 14 residues. The germline CDR1 and CDR2 sequences are SNHLY and FYNNEI. CDR3 protein: CASRGQVVFSPLHF. As DNA, the CDR3 is TGTGCCAGCAGAGGACAGGTAGTCTTCTCACCCCTCCACTTT.

Here the CDR3 reads CASSPHSSGSTDTQYF. For the CDR3, the DNA is TGTGCCAGCAGCCCCCACTCTAGCGGAAGCACAGATACGCAGTATTTT. This chain connects TRBV9 to TRBJ2-3; 7 bases line up with TRBD2. CDR3 size: 16 residues. CDR1 is SGDLS, CDR2 YYNGEE, per germline. With 4 bases clipped from V and 0 bases from J, the junction kept 8 bases outside the gene matches.

This clone was seen only a few times. This CDR3 is also generated by other DNA sequences in the sample. This sequence joins TRBV7-6 and TRBJ1-3, with D possibly matching TRBD1 (6 bases). Trimming stripped 6 bases from V and 4 bases from J, with 10 bases between. Germline CDR1 reads SGHVS; CDR2 reads FNYEAQ. There are 13 residues in the CDR3. In DNA form, the CDR3 reads TGTGCCAGCAGTTTGGACAGAGGAAACACCATATATTTT. It specifies CASSLDRGNTIYF.

This clone was observed a few times. The chain has TRBV19 and TRBJ1-6; 9 nucleotides line up with TRBD1. Germline V CDR1 and CDR2: LNHDA, SQIVND (reference sequence). This CDR3 contains 15 residues. Trimming cost V 1 base and J 5 bases; bases outside gene matches: 0. CDR3 residues: CASSIGDRDNSPLHF. In nucleotides, the CDR3 is TGTGCCAGTAGTATAGGGGACAGGGATAATTCACCCCTCCACTTT. Based on the CDR3 plus reference TRBV19 and TRBJ1-6, the full variable domain is DGGITQSPKYLFRKEGQNVTLSCEQNLNHDAMYWYRQDPGQGLRLIYYSQIVNDFQKGDIAEGYSVSREKKESFPLTVTSAQKNPTAFYLCASSIGDRDNSPLHFGNGTRLTVT.

V and J are TRBV9 and TRBJ2-5; 9 bases are a match to TRBD2. V lost 4 bases, J lost 6 bases, and 7 bases stayed unmatched. Germline V CDR1 and CDR2: SGDLS, YYNGEE. The CDR3 runs 14 residues. CDR3 sequence: CASSKTSGWQTQYF. The CDR3 DNA follows: TGTGCCAGCAGCAAAACTAGCGGGTGGCAGACCCAGTACTTC.